The 17 T cell receptor beta chains below come from one sample, sequenced in a study of blood T cell repertoires in COVID-19. Produced via immunoSEQ multiplex PCR; TCRdb's table is partial and in-frame only. Altogether 250,000 or so clones are present, around four fifths being singletons, with the ten largest covering just under 6.5%. Sequenced material: peripheral blood. The source is a woman in her sixties or seventies with active or convalescent COVID-19.

The genes are TRBV27 and TRBJ1-1; D is unresolved. The germline gives CDR1 MNHEY, CDR2 SMNVEV (reference sequence). Trimming took off 0 bases at V and 0 bases at J, with 5 bases between the two ends. This CDR3 spans 14 amino acids. The CDR3 loop reads CASSLSRLNTEAFF. The CDR3 DNA sequence: TGTGCCAGCAGTTTATCCCGGTTGAACACTGAAGCTTTCTTT.

The chain is built from TRBV5-5 and TRBJ2-3, with D tentatively TRBD2 (5 bases). CDR3 length equals 16 residues. Trimming removed 2 bases from V and 0 bases from J, with 13 bases in between. Germline CDR1 is SGHKS and CDR2 is YYEKEE (reference sequence). The CDR3 here is CASSLLGPSSTDTQYF. DNA of the CDR3: TGTGCCAGCAGCTTACTAGGCCCCTCTAGCACAGATACGCAGTATTTT.

The rearrangement links TRBV6-1 to TRBJ2-7; 7 nucleotides match TRBD2. V trimming: 1 base; J trimming: 3 bases; junction bases outside the gene matches: 9. CDR3 length equals 16 residues. Germline CDR1 and CDR2: MNHNS and SASEGT. CDR3 nucleotides: TGTGCCAGCAGTGAAGGGCGGCTAGCGGTCTTCTACGAGCAGTACTTC. Amino acids: CASSEGRLAVFYEQYF.

This chain joins TRBV6-4 and TRBJ1-3; 9 positions agree with TRBD1. With V trimmed by 5 bases and J by 1 base, 6 bases remained unmatched. Germline CDR1 reads MRHNA; CDR2 reads SNTAGT. This CDR3 is 16 amino acids long. The chain's CDR3 is CASSYLDRGSGNTIYF. As DNA, the CDR3 is TGTGCCAGCAGTTACCTGGACAGGGGATCTGGAAACACCATATATTTT.

The CDR3 DNA reads as TGTGCCAGCAGCCCGGGACTAGCGGGGGAAGAGACCCAGTACTTC. Translating gives CASSPGLAGEETQYF. This chain connects TRBV7-9 to TRBJ2-5, with 14 positions matching TRBD2. The germline V gene has CDR1 SEHNR and CDR2 FQNEAQ (reference sequence). This CDR3 region has 15 residues. V lost 5 bases, J lost 3 bases, and 2 bases stayed unmatched. Together with reference TRBV7-9 and TRBJ2-5, the CDR3 gives the full variable domain: DTGVSQNPRHKITKRGQNVTFRCDPISEHNRLYWYRQTLGQGPEFLTYFQNEAQLEKSRLLSDRFSAERPKGSFSTLEIQRTEQGDSAMYLCASSPGLAGEETQYFGPGTRLLVL.

The chain recombines TRBV2 with TRBJ2-7, with 10 bases lining up with TRBD1. The germline gives CDR1 SNHLY, CDR2 FYNNEI. The CDR3 runs 15 residues. After removal of 4 bases from V and 1 base from J, the junction contained 4 bases not matched to a gene. In DNA, the CDR3 is TGTGCCAGCAGTGCGGGACAGGGGCCTTCCTACGAGCAGTACTTC. Amino acids: CASSAGQGPSYEQYF.

The chain has TRBV5-1 and TRBJ1-6; D possibly corresponds to TRBD1 (5 bases). Germline CDR1 reads SGHRS; CDR2 reads YFSETQ. The CDR3 sequence is 15 residues long. Trimming shortened V by 2 bases and J by 7 bases, and 13 bases separated the two germline ends. CDR3 sequence (DNA): TGCGCCAGCAGCTTTTTTGGGGGGGAGAATTCACCCCTCCACTTT. Protein: CASSFFGGENSPLHF.

CDR3 bases: TGCGCCAGCAGTGAGGTAGGGGGCGCCTACAATGAGCAGTTCTTC. The encoded protein is CASSEVGGAYNEQFF. The chain employs TRBV10-2 and TRBJ2-1, with 7 positions matching TRBD1. The CDR3 runs to 15 residues. CDR1 is WSHSY, CDR2 SAAADI, per germline. With V trimmed by 2 bases and J by 2 bases, 3 bases remained unmatched.

The CDR3 DNA reads TGCGCCAGCAGCCAAGCCGGGACAGGGGATAGTATGGGCTATGGCTACACCTTC. Protein sequence: CASSQAGTGDSMGYGYTF. The chain carries TRBV4-1 and TRBJ1-2; 10 bases line up with TRBD1. This CDR3 region has 18 residues. The germline gives CDR1 MGHRA, CDR2 YSYEKL. J lost 4 bases, V lost 1 base, and 12 bases had no gene match.

The chain carries TRBV10-3 and TRBJ2-3, with 7 bases identical to TRBD1. The V and J ends lost 4 bases and 2 bases, in that order; junction bases with no gene match: 6. CDR1 ENHRY and CDR2 SYGVKD come from the germline V gene. The CDR3 runs to 15 residues. The CDR3 DNA sequence: TGTGCCATCAGTGCGGCCGGGACAGCCACAGATACGCAGTATTTT. It encodes CAISAAGTATDTQYF.

This clone was observed once. The V and J genes are TRBV27 and TRBJ1-6, with D perhaps matching TRBD1 (6 bases). The CDR3 contains 14 residues. Germline CDR1 reads MNHEY; CDR2 reads SMNVEV (reference sequence). V was shortened by 2 bases and J by 5 bases, with 7 bases between the two germline ends. For the CDR3, the DNA is TGTGCCAGCAGTTTACCAGGGGATAATTCACCCCTCCACTTT. Protein sequence: CASSLPGDNSPLHF.

The gene calls are TRBV2 and TRBJ1-4; D is perhaps TRBD1 (5 bases). Trimming removed 4 bases at V and 4 bases at J, with 13 bases between. The CDR3 runs 15 residues. Germline loops: CDR1 SNHLY, CDR2 FYNNEI. CDR3 amino acids: CASSGPGLSNEKLFF. Written as DNA, the CDR3 is TGTGCCAGCAGTGGGCCGGGACTCAGTAATGAAAAACTGTTTTTT.

The CDR3 bases are TGCGCCAGCAGCACCCTACAGGGTGGGGATTCACCCCTCCACTTT. Its protein product is CASSTLQGGDSPLHF. The J gene is TRBJ1-6, the V gene TRBV5-1; a weak D match, TRBD1 (6 bases). V was trimmed by 4 bases and J by 8 bases, leaving 16 bases between them. CDR1 SGHRS and CDR2 YFSETQ come from the germline V gene. The CDR3 is 15 amino acids.

This clone was recorded a few times. V and J are TRBV7-2 and TRBJ1-5; TRBD1 might be the D (5 bases). CDR1 and CDR2 from the germline V gene are SGHTA and FQGNSA. The CDR3 loop spans 16 amino acids. The V end lost 2 bases, the J end lost 9 bases, and 20 bases lay between the germline ends. The CDR3 DNA is TGTGCCAGCAGCTTACCACTGGGGGGGATCTACGGGCCCCAGCATTTT. This sequence encodes CASSLPLGGIYGPQHF.

The chain recombines TRBV5-5 with TRBJ2-7; TRBD1 is a possible D gene (6 bases). Germline lookup yields CDR1 SGHKS and CDR2 YYEKEE (reference sequence). The V and J ends lost 1 base and 1 base respectively, with 9 bases between them. CDR3 length equals 14 residues. The CDR3 DNA reads TGTGCCAGCAGCTTGACGACAGGTTCCTACGAGCAGTACTTC. Encoded protein: CASSLTTGSYEQYF.

The chain joins TRBV28 to TRBJ2-7, with TRBD2 matching 8 bases. Germline V CDR1 and CDR2: MDHEN, SYDVKM. The CDR3 sequence is 14 residues long. V was clipped by 8 bases and J by 0 bases; unmatched bases: 6. The CDR3 nucleotides are TGTGCCAGCCGAGAGCGGGGGTCCTCCTACGAGCAGTACTTC. It yields the protein CASRERGSSYEQYF.

V usage is TRBV6-5 and J usage is TRBJ1-5; D may be TRBD1 (5 bases). V gave up 6 bases and J gave up 0 bases, with 12 bases separating them. This CDR3 region has 15 residues. Germline CDR1 is MNHEY and CDR2 is SVGAGI. CDR3 residues: CASRDTWNSNQPQHF. The CDR3 DNA follows: TGTGCCAGCAGGGACACATGGAATAGCAATCAGCCCCAGCATTTT.